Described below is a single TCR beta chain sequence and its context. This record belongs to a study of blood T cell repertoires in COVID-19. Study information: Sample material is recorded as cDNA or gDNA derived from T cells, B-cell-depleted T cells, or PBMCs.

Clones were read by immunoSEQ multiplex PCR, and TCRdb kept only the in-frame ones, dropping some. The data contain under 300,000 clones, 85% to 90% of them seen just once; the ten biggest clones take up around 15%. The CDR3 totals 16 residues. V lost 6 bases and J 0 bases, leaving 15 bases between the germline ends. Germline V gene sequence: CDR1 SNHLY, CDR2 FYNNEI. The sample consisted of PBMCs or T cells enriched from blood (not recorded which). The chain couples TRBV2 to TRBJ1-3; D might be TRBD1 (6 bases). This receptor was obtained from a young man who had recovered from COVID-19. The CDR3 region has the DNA TGTGCCAGCAGAGAGACAGGTCTCCCCTCTGGAAACACCATATATTTT. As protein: CASRETGLPSGNTIYF.